The text below deals with one T cell receptor beta chain. The CDR3 is made up of 12 amino acids. Germline V gene lookup returns CDR1 MNHEY and CDR2 SVGAGI. The germline V and J ends were trimmed by 6 bases and 10 bases, with 15 bases remaining between them. Participants spanned ages about 18 to 100 years and resided in roughly 26 US areas. Clinical histories supplied by participants themselves formed the basis of cohort assignment. The data derive from a study of blood T cell repertoires in COVID-19. Study-wide background: Material from acute and convalescent COVID-19 was sourced from the United States, Italy and Spain.

In the authors' workflow: How many nucleated cells were present was estimated from reference gene primer amplification. Sequencing used immunoSEQ multiplex PCR; TCRdb keeps in-frame clones, though not all of them. V and J calls and clone size are as listed in that table; D and trimming were resolved from the DNA. Here the sample spans approximately 250,000 clones, about nine tenths being singletons. The sample comprised PBMCs or T cells enriched from blood (not recorded which). The gene calls are TRBV6-5 and TRBJ1-1; D call uncertain. The receptor was isolated from a woman in her forties with acute COVID-19. The CDR3 region has the DNA TGTGCCAGCAGGCATGGTTACTCGGTAGCTTTCTTT. Residues: CASRHGYSVAFF.